The clone carrying this TCR beta chain is labeled as medium-sized. This CDR3 spans 13 amino acids. Trimming took off 3 bases at V and 4 bases at J, with 9 bases between the two ends. Germline V gene data show CDR1 as KGHSH and CDR2 as LQKENI. cDNA molecules, individually, were tagged with unique molecular identifiers. TCRdb independently ran MiXCR on the 5' RACE reads; one entry per CDR3 protein. The table records roughly 28,000 distinct CDR3 sequences, 4.4% of them present only once. This sample is drawn from a study of early T cells in non-severe SARS-CoV-2 infection. Study as a whole: Whole-blood bulk RNA, unsorted, was sequenced, and chains were unpaired.

The origin of this receptor is an adult who was a healthcare worker with PCR-confirmed SARS-CoV-2 infection or an uninfected control (not recorded which). Sequencing was carried out using whole blood. This rearrangement joins TRBV18 to TRBJ1-2; D unresolved. The CDR3 DNA reads as TGTGCCAGCTCACCGGTATTAACCTATGGCTACACCTTC. This encodes CASSPVLTYGYTF.